This TCR beta chain was sequenced during a study of post-analysis software for immune sequencing data. Study-level background: Recorded disease courses covered relapsing-remitting, secondary progressive and progressive-relapsing multiple sclerosis. Some patients had no subtype annotation.

This CDR3 spans 13 amino acids. From germline, CDR1 is SNHLY and CDR2 FYNNEI. V gave up 7 bases and J gave up 1 base, with 10 bases separating them. About this clonotype: The antigen remains unidentified.

Study-wide results and caveats: Samples prepared in the same batch strongly co-clustered by F measure. TRBV segments more frequent in patients than in controls numbered several and included TRBV5-6, TRBV5-1 and TRBV20-1. Controls' normalized Chao1 diversity significantly exceeded that of multiple sclerosis patients.

Unique molecular identifiers had been added to the TCR beta cDNA libraries. Yield was roughly 0.5 million cDNA molecules from about 1 to 10 million T cells. TCRdb re-called the PCR reads with MiXCR, one entry per CDR3 protein. Of about 200,000 distinct CDR3 sequences in the sample, approximately 28% were seen once. The receptor comes from a girl aged 2-17 years with multiple sclerosis. The chain joins TRBV2 to TRBJ1-1; D gene uncertain. Sequences were obtained from blood. The CDR3 protein is CASTARENTEAFF. The CDR3 DNA follows: TGTGCCAGCACCGCACGAGAGAACACTGAAGCTTTCTTT. Full variable domain (outside the CDR3, taken from reference TRBV2 and TRBJ1-1): EPEVTQTPSHQVTQMGQEVILRCVPISNHLYFYWYRQILGQKVEFLVSFYNNEISEKSEIFDDQFSVERPDGSNFTLKIRSTKLEDSAMYFCASTARENTEAFFGQGTRLTVV.